This T cell receptor beta chain was identified during a study of vaccination and CD4 T cells after COVID-19. As for the study in general: The makeup of the convalescents was six males and four females, two of them Hispanic.

Germline V gene lookup returns CDR1 GTSNPN and CDR2 SVGIG (reference sequence). The germline V and J ends were trimmed by 2 bases and 13 bases, with 20 bases remaining between them. The CDR3 runs to 13 residues. On this clonotype itself: The antigen remains undetermined.

The Oncomine TCR Beta short-read assay generated sequence data from the DNA of cultured CD4+ T cells. TCRdb passed the PCR reads through MiXCR, listing each CDR3 protein once. The sample shows almost 6,000 distinct CDR3 sequences, about 34% of them seen only once. This sample's treatment: approximately nine-day PBMC culture with coronavirus spike peptide pools or control peptides (ViraFEST assay). CD4+ T cells that came from the unexposed donor were collected before the COVID-19 pandemic (2011-2018). The ViraFEST method relied on peptide pools to expand antigen-specific T cells, followed by TCR sequencing. Findings and caveats of the study: Spike mono-reactivity held for 304 of 307 vaccine-specific clones in convalescent patients.

Specimen: CD4+ T cells from blood, cultured in vitro. The clonotype was recovered from a human donor in good health. This sequence joins TRBV30 and TRBJ1-2; D possibly corresponds to TRBD1 (6 bases). CDR3 loop: CAWSLTGTRTPTF. CDR3 DNA: TGTGCCTGGAGTCTCACCGGGACACGGACCCCCACCTTC.